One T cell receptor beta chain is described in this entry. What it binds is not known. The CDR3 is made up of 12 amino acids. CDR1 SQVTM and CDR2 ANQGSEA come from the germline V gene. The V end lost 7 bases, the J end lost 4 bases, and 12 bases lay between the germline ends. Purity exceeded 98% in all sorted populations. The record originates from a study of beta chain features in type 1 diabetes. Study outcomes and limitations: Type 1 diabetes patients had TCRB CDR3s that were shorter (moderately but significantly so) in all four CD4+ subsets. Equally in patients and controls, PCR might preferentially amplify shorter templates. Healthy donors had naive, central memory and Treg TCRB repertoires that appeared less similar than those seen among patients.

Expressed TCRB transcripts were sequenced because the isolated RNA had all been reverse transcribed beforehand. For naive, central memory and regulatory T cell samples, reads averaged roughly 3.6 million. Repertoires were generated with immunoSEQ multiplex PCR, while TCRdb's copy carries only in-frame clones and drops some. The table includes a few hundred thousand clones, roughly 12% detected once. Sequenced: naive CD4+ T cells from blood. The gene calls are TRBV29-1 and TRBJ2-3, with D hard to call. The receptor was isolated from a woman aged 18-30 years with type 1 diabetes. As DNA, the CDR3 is TGCAGCGGGAGTGTAAATGCAGATACGCAGTATTTT. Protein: CSGSVNADTQYF.